This T cell receptor (beta chain) comes out of a study of blood T cell repertoires in COVID-19 (dated by TCRdb to 2019 to 2021). With respect to the entire study: The collaborator samples originated in the United States, Italy and Spain and spanned the acute and convalescent phases of COVID-19. Deeply sampled blood TCRbeta repertoires from subjects exposed to, actively infected with, or recovered from COVID-19 were included in the dataset. Where available, HLA class I and class II types were taken from metadata supplied by the sample provider and were not determined by assay-based typing. The prospective study material was composed of cDNA or gDNA derived from T cells, B-cell-depleted T cells, or PBMCs. The repertoires were released in a freely available public database meant as a resource for research on the immune response to SARS-CoV-2. Samples came from the ongoing ImmuneRACE study (first 160 participants) plus 1,254 subjects from 6 global collaborators. The sample metadata nearly always contained a de-identified subject ID, COVID-19 status, age in years and sex.

Overall study results and their limits: The amount of clinical and demographic metadata varied by source and participant and was provided uncurated.

Reading the germline V gene (reference sequence) gives CDR1 LGHDT and CDR2 YNNKEL. At the junction V is shortened by 4 bases and J by 5 bases, with 5 bases in between. Taken from cysteine to phenylalanine, the CDR3 has 11 residues. The only DNA kept is the CDR3, 33 bases in frame from the first base. Notes on this clone: It has no known antigen specificity. Base qualities are missing; no much larger clone stands one base away.

Collaborating institutions collected whole blood in K2EDTA tubes following their own protocols. For TCRbeta analysis, collaborators shipped samples in one of three forms: frozen whole blood, isolated PBMCs, or DNA extracted from either of those sample types. The immunoSEQ Assay, a bias-controlled multiplex PCR, was used to amplify TCRbeta CDR3 regions from genomic DNA. As for how the authors treated the data: The number of nucleated cells in each sample was estimated by amplification of reference gene primers within the assay. To quantify the absolute abundance of each unique TCRbeta CDR3 rearrangement, sequence reads were collapsed and filtered. For each sample, productive Simpson clonality was calculated as the square root of Simpson's diversity index across productive rearrangements. TCRdb obtained this table from immuneACCESS and retained in-frame rearrangements with V and J assigned. These tables miss some clones; where compared with another copy, unresolved V genes account for less than half of the shortfall, and the remainder is unexplained. The V and J calls and the clone size are those of that table, but D and trimming were determined from the DNA. The sample yields about 190,000 clones; approximately 80% were counted once. About 7% of the sample rests with the top ten.

Sequencing was carried out using peripheral blood. The receptor comes from a man aged 55-75 years with acute or convalescent COVID-19. The receptor chain draws on TRBV3-1 (or the pseudogene TRBV3-2) and TRBJ2-5; the D gene lacks a confident call. The DNA is as follows: TGTGCCAGCAGCCGGCGGGAGACCCAGTACTTC. Its protein is CASSRRETQYF.